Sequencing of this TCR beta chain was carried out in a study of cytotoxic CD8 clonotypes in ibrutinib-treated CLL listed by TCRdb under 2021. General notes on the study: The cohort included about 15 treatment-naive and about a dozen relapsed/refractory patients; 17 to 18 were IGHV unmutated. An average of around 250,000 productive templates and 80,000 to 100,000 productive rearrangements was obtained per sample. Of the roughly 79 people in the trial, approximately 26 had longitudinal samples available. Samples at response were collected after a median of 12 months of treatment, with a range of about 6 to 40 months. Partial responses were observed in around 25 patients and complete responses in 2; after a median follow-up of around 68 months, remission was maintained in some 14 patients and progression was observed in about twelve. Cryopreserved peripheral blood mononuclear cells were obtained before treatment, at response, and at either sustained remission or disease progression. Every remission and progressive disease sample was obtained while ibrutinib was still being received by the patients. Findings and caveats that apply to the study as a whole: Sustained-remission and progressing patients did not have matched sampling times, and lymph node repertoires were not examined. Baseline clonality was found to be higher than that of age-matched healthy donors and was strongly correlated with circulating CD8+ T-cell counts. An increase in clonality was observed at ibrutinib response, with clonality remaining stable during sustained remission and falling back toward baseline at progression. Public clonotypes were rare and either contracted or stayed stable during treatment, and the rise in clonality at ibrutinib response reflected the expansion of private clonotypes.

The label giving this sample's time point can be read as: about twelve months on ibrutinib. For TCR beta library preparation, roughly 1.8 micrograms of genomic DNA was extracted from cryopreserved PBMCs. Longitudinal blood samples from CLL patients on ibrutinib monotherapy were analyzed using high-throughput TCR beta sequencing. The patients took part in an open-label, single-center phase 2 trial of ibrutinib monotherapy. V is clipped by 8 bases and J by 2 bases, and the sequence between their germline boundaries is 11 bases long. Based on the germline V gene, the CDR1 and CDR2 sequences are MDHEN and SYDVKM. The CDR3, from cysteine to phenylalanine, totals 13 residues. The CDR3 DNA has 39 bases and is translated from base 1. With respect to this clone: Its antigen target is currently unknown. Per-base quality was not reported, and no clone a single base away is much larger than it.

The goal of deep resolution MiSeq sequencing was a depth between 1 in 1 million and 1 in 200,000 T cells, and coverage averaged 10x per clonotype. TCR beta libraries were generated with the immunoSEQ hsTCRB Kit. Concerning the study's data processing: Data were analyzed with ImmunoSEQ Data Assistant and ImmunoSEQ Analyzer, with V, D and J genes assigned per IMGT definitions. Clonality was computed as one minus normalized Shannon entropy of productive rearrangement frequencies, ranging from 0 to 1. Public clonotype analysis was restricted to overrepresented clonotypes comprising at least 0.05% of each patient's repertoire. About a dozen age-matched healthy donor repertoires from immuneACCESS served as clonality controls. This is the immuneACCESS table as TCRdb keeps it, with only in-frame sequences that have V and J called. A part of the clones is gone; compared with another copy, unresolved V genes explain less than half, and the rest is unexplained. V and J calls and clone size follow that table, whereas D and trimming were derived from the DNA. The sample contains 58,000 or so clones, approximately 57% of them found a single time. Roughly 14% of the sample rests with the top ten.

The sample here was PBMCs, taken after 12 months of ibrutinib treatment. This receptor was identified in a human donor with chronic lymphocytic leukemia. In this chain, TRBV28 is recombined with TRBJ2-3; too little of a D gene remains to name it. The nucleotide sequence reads TGTGCCAGCGGGTTAGTTAACACAGATACGCAGTATTTT. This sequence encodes CASGLVNTDTQYF.